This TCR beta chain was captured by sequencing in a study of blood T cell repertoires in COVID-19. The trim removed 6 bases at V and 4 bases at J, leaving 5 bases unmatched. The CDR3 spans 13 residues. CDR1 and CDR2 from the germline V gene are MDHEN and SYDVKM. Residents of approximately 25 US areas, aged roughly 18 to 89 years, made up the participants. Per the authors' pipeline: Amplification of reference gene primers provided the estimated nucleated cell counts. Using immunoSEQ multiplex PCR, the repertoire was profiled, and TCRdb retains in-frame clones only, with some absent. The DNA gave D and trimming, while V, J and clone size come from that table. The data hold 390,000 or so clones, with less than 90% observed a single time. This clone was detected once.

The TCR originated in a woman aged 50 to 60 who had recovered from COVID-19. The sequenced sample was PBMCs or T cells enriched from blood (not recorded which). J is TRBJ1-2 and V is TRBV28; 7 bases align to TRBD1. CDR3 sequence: CASSGGGVYGYTF. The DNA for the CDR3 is TGTGCCAGCAGCGGAGGGGGCGTCTATGGCTACACCTTC.